A selection of T cell receptor beta chains follows, all from one sample in a study of CD8 T cells in Susac syndrome. A single record per CDR3 protein comes from TCRdb applying MiXCR to the immunoSEQ multiplex PCR reads. The data contain 160,000 or so distinct CDR3 sequences, about 92% of them singletons. The sequenced material came from CD4+ T cells from PBMCs. The receptor source for this set is a human donor in good health. Each CDR3 is given with its conserved first and last residue. D genes are given only for firm matches. The size of a clone is reported for some rows only, either as once, few or many, or as a class for expanded clones.

clone_size: NA
j_call: TRBJ1-2
d_call: TRBD1
v_call: TRBV4-3
cdr3_nt: TGCGCCAGCAGCCAGAGCAGGGGGAATAACTATGGCTACACCTTC
cdr3_aa: CASSQSRGNNYGYTF

clone_size: NA
j_call: TRBJ1-2
d_call: NA
v_call: TRBV7-2
cdr3_nt: TGTGCCAGCAGCTACACAGGGATTGGCTACACCTTC
cdr3_aa: CASSYTGIGYTF

clone_size: NA
j_call: TRBJ2-5
d_call: NA
v_call: TRBV7-2
cdr3_nt: TGTGCCAGCAGCTTAGGTCAGAGTGGAGAGACCCAGTACTTC
cdr3_aa: CASSLGQSGETQYF

clone_size: NA
j_call: TRBJ2-2
d_call: NA
v_call: TRBV6-1
cdr3_nt: TGTGCCAGCAGTGAATTTGGAGGGCGAAACACCGGGGAGCTGTTTTTT
cdr3_aa: CASSEFGGRNTGELFF

clone_size: NA
j_call: TRBJ2-7
d_call: TRBD1
v_call: TRBV6-2/TRBV6-3
cdr3_nt: TGTGCCAGCAGGACAGGGAACTCCCACGAGCAGTACTTC
cdr3_aa: CASRTGNSHEQYF

clone_size: NA
j_call: TRBJ2-5
d_call: TRBD2
v_call: TRBV2
cdr3_nt: TGTGCCAGCAGCCCGGAGAGGGCTAGCGGGATGGAGACCCAGTACTTC
cdr3_aa: CASSPERASGMETQYF

clone_size: NA
j_call: TRBJ2-2
d_call: TRBD2
v_call: TRBV18
cdr3_nt: TGTGCCAGCTCACCACCGAGGAGCGGGGGAGCGAACACCGGGGAGCTGTTTTTT
cdr3_aa: CASSPPRSGGANTGELFF

clone_size: NA
j_call: TRBJ2-5
d_call: TRBD1
v_call: TRBV7-3
cdr3_nt: TGTGCCAGCAGCTTAGAGGGACAGCCGGCGGAGACCCAGTACTTC
cdr3_aa: CASSLEGQPAETQYF

clone_size: NA
j_call: TRBJ2-7
d_call: NA
v_call: TRBV6-2/TRBV6-3
cdr3_nt: TGTGCCAACAGTTCGCCGGAGAGTTGGTACGAGCAGTACTTC
cdr3_aa: CANSSPESWYEQYF

clone_size: NA
j_call: TRBJ1-4
d_call: NA
v_call: TRBV7-9
cdr3_nt: TGTGCCAGCAGCTTAATGGGGCTCAAGGGGGGCGAAAAACTGTTTTTT
cdr3_aa: CASSLMGLKGGEKLFF

clone_size: NA
j_call: TRBJ2-7
d_call: NA
v_call: TRBV15
cdr3_nt: TGTGCCACCAGCGGTCGACGGATGGGCTCCTACGAGCAGTACTTC
cdr3_aa: CATSGRRMGSYEQYF

clone_size: NA
j_call: TRBJ1-5
d_call: TRBD1
v_call: TRBV5-3
cdr3_nt: TGTGCCAGAAGCCGGGACAGGGAGGTTTATCAGCCCCAGCATTTT
cdr3_aa: CARSRDREVYQPQHF

clone_size: once
j_call: TRBJ2-5
d_call: TRBD1
v_call: TRBV20-1
cdr3_nt: TGCAGTGCCAGGGGGACAGCTAAAGAGACCCAGTACTTC
cdr3_aa: CSARGTAKETQYF

clone_size: once
j_call: TRBJ2-1
d_call: NA
v_call: TRBV14
cdr3_nt: TGTGCCAGCAGCCAACCGAGCGGGCTCTACAATGAGCAGTTCTTC
cdr3_aa: CASSQPSGLYNEQFF

clone_size: few
j_call: TRBJ2-7
d_call: NA
v_call: TRBV9
cdr3_nt: TGTGCCAGCAGCGTAGCACAGGGGAGGTACGAGCAGTACTTC
cdr3_aa: CASSVAQGRYEQYF

clone_size: NA
j_call: TRBJ1-2
d_call: NA
v_call: TRBV20-1
cdr3_nt: TGCAGTGCTAGATCATGGGACACCACGACGGGATACTATGGCTACACCTTC
cdr3_aa: CSARSWDTTTGYYGYTF

clone_size: NA
j_call: TRBJ1-1
d_call: TRBD1
v_call: TRBV5-1
cdr3_nt: TGCGCCAGCAGCTCGACAGGGGGCACTGAAGCTTTCTTT
cdr3_aa: CASSSTGGTEAFF

clone_size: NA
j_call: TRBJ2-5
d_call: NA
v_call: TRBV6-1
cdr3_nt: TGTGCCAGCAGTAGGACAGTTCCAGAGACCCAGTACTTC
cdr3_aa: CASSRTVPETQYF

clone_size: NA
j_call: TRBJ2-3
d_call: NA
v_call: TRBV6-5
cdr3_nt: TGTGCCAGCAGTTACTCCGGGAGCTCAGATACGCAGTATTTT
cdr3_aa: CASSYSGSSDTQYF

clone_size: NA
j_call: TRBJ1-1
d_call: NA
v_call: TRBV4-1
cdr3_nt: TGCGCCAGCAGCCATGATCAACAGGCTGAAGCTTTCTTT
cdr3_aa: CASSHDQQAEAFF

clone_size: NA
j_call: TRBJ2-6
d_call: NA
v_call: TRBV18
cdr3_nt: TGTGCCAGCTCACCACCGGCCTCGGGCTCTGGGGCCAACGTCCTGACTTTC
cdr3_aa: CASSPPASGSGANVLTF

clone_size: NA
j_call: TRBJ2-7
d_call: TRBD1
v_call: TRBV27
cdr3_nt: TGTGCCAGCAGTTCGCTGGGACAGAACGAGCAGTACTTC
cdr3_aa: CASSSLGQNEQYF

clone_size: NA
j_call: TRBJ2-7
d_call: TRBD2
v_call: TRBV19
cdr3_nt: TGTGCCAGTAGTGGAACGGGAGGGCGTTTATCCGAGCAGTACTTC
cdr3_aa: CASSGTGGRLSEQYF

clone_size: few
j_call: TRBJ2-7
d_call: NA
v_call: TRBV7-2
cdr3_nt: TGTGCCAGCAGCCGACAGGCCTACGAGCAGTACTTC
cdr3_aa: CASSRQAYEQYF

clone_size: NA
j_call: TRBJ2-4
d_call: TRBD1
v_call: TRBV25-1
cdr3_nt: TGTGCCAGCAGTTTAGCCGGGACAGGGGCACTAGCCAAAAACATTCAGTACTTC
cdr3_aa: CASSLAGTGALAKNIQYF

clone_size: NA
j_call: TRBJ2-4
d_call: NA
v_call: TRBV2
cdr3_nt: TGTGCCAGCAGTCACGACAAGATCATTTCCAAAAACATTCAGTACTTC
cdr3_aa: CASSHDKIISKNIQYF

clone_size: NA
j_call: TRBJ2-7
d_call: NA
v_call: TRBV3-1
cdr3_nt: TGTGCCAGCAGCCACAGGACAGACTCCTACGAGCAGTACTTC
cdr3_aa: CASSHRTDSYEQYF

clone_size: NA
j_call: TRBJ2-7
d_call: NA
v_call: TRBV5-1
cdr3_nt: TGCGCCAGCAGCTCCCCGGGCGGCAAAGCCTACGAGCAGTACTTC
cdr3_aa: CASSSPGGKAYEQYF

clone_size: NA
j_call: TRBJ2-6
d_call: NA
v_call: TRBV12-3/TRBV12-4
cdr3_nt: TGTGCCAGCAGTCTTACAGGTTCTGGGGCCAACGTCCTGACTTTC
cdr3_aa: CASSLTGSGANVLTF

clone_size: NA
j_call: TRBJ2-7
d_call: TRBD1
v_call: TRBV10-1
cdr3_nt: TGCGCCAGCAGTGAGTCAGGGACAGGGATGAACGAGCAGTACTTC
cdr3_aa: CASSESGTGMNEQYF

clone_size: once
j_call: TRBJ1-1
d_call: NA
v_call: TRBV20-1
cdr3_nt: TGCAGTGCTAAAGAGAAGGGAATGAACACTGAAGCTTTCTTT
cdr3_aa: CSAKEKGMNTEAFF

clone_size: once
j_call: TRBJ2-5
d_call: TRBD2
v_call: TRBV18
cdr3_nt: TGTGCCAGCTTCGACGGGAGGGCCCTCGAGACCCAGTACTTC
cdr3_aa: CASFDGRALETQYF

clone_size: once
j_call: TRBJ1-5
d_call: NA
v_call: TRBV9
cdr3_nt: TGTGCCAGCAGCGTAGGGGCAGGAACCTATAGCAATCAGCCCCAGCATTTT
cdr3_aa: CASSVGAGTYSNQPQHF

clone_size: NA
j_call: TRBJ2-3
d_call: NA
v_call: TRBV5-1
cdr3_nt: TGCGCCAGCAGCTTGGGTGGTGGCCCGAGGGTGGACCGTTTGGATACGCAGTATTTT
cdr3_aa: CASSLGGGPRVDRLDTQYF

clone_size: few
j_call: TRBJ1-2
d_call: NA
v_call: TRBV14
cdr3_nt: TGTGCCAGCAGCCAAGGGGGGAACTATGGCTACACCTTC
cdr3_aa: CASSQGGNYGYTF

clone_size: NA
j_call: TRBJ1-3
d_call: NA
v_call: TRBV5-6
cdr3_nt: TGTGCCAGCAGCTTGGGGTCGGCGCTATCTGGAAACACCATATATTTT
cdr3_aa: CASSLGSALSGNTIYF

clone_size: NA
j_call: TRBJ2-1
d_call: NA
v_call: TRBV3-1
cdr3_nt: TGTGCCAGCTCCGTGAGGACAGAGCAGTTCTTC
cdr3_aa: CASSVRTEQFF

clone_size: NA
j_call: TRBJ2-3
d_call: NA
v_call: TRBV7-2
cdr3_nt: TGTGCCAGCAGCTTAGCAACCACAGATACGCAGTATTTT
cdr3_aa: CASSLATTDTQYF

clone_size: NA
j_call: TRBJ2-4
d_call: NA
v_call: TRBV7-2
cdr3_nt: TGTGCCAGCGGCCCTGGACAGCTAAAAAACATTCAGTACTTC
cdr3_aa: CASGPGQLKNIQYF

clone_size: NA
j_call: TRBJ2-3
d_call: TRBD2
v_call: TRBV4-1
cdr3_nt: TGCGCCAGCAGCCAAGATGTCGGGACTAGAGTACGGGGACGCAAGTATTTT
cdr3_aa: CASSQDVGTRVRGRKYF

clone_size: NA
j_call: TRBJ1-3
d_call: NA
v_call: TRBV29-1
cdr3_nt: TGCAGCGTTGGCCGGGGAGACACCATATATTTT
cdr3_aa: CSVGRGDTIYF